This T cell receptor beta chain was recorded in a study of monozygotic twins with inflammatory bowel disease. Findings and caveats of the study: Repertoire similarity did not separate concordant from discordant twins, possibly from limited power.

TCRdb re-analyzed the 5' RACE reads; it lists each CDR3 protein once, without DNA. This sample's table has fewer than 550,000 distinct CDR3 sequences. As for this clonotype: Antigen: not known.

There are 17 residues in the CDR3. Germline V gene data show CDR1 as DFQATT and CDR2 as SNEGSKA (reference sequence). Sequenced input: blood. The TCR was taken from a human donor with ulcerative colitis or Crohn's disease, or a healthy co-twin of an affected twin (not recorded which). The chain combines TRBV20-1 with TRBJ2-1; absent DNA, TCRdb's TRBD2 call cannot be checked. This CDR3 reads CSAGTSGRYSSYNEQFF.